Sequencing of this TCR beta chain was carried out in a study of Ad26.COV2.S vaccination and SARS-CoV-2 variants. Whole-study context: Of the COV1001 trial arms, the Ad26.COV2.S arm included the donor. Dosing was one shot or two shots 56 days apart.

Treatment indicated: roughly 19 received Ad26.COV2.S at low or high dose, single or two shots; about five received placebo; per-sample allocation not given. Samples were taken on day 63 after the first vaccine or placebo injection. General study points: Whether participants received vaccine or placebo, their non-spike TCR breadth was similar. Spike-specific responses of CD8+ and CD4+ T cells were reported to display substantial breadth after vaccination.

Trimming took 3 bases from V and 5 from J, leaving 8 bases between them. Germline assignment: CDR1 MNHEY and CDR2 SVGAGI. This CDR3 is built from 13 residues. In regard to this clone: Its antigen is unknown.

Sequencing was performed with immunoSEQ multiplex PCR; in TCRdb, only in-frame clones are kept and a portion is missing. The sample has around 400,000 clones, roughly 85% seen once. Sequencing used peripheral blood, obtained in a trial of Ad26.COV2.S vaccine versus placebo. The chain couples TRBV6-5 to TRBJ1-5; no reliable D call. The TCR originated in a person between 18 and 65 years old who received the Ad26.COV2.S COVID-19 vaccine or a placebo. In DNA, the CDR3 is TGTGCCAGCAGTTATATCCGGGATCAGCCCCAGCATTTT. Its translation: CASSYIRDQPQHF.